This is a list of T cell receptor beta chains from one sample in a study of blood T cell repertoires in COVID-19. Clones were sequenced by immunoSEQ multiplex PCR, and TCRdb holds only the in-frame ones, with some missing. This sample yields about 220,000 clones, of which approximately 86% are seen a single time; roughly 14% belongs to the top ten. Material for sequencing was PBMCs or T cells enriched from blood (not recorded which). The receptors come from a woman aged 50 to 60 with acute COVID-19. Each CDR3 is given with its conserved first and last residue. The D gene is left open where the match is weak.

v_call	d_call	j_call	cdr3_aa
TRBV18	NA	TRBJ2-1	CASSPSTGVNEQFF
TRBV5-1	TRBD1	TRBJ2-3	CASSLEGAGDTQYF
TRBV5-1	TRBD1	TRBJ2-5	CATSSGTGGETQYF
TRBV5-4	NA	TRBJ2-6	CASSLSGRSGANVLTF
TRBV19	NA	TRBJ2-7	CASSERGEQYF
TRBV5-1	NA	TRBJ1-6	CASSLADGGHYNSPLHF
TRBV16	NA	TRBJ1-2	CASSQSRGIRVDYGYTF
TRBV7-9	TRBD1	TRBJ2-7	CASSETGGMYEQYF
TRBV12-3/TRBV12-4	TRBD2	TRBJ2-7	CASSFSGSNEQYF
TRBV19	NA	TRBJ2-1	CASSESGVAGYNEQFF
TRBV30	NA	TRBJ1-2	CAWSVRYGGVSGYTF
TRBV5-1	TRBD1	TRBJ1-3	CASSLSTGLDTIYF
TRBV28	NA	TRBJ1-6	CASSSPTVYNSPLHF
TRBV3-1/TRBV3-2	NA	TRBJ2-1	CASSPNRPINEQFF
TRBV7-6	NA	TRBJ1-1	CASSLRPGNTEAFF
TRBV27	NA	TRBJ1-4	CASRLQGTNEKLFF
TRBV18	TRBD2	TRBJ2-7	CASSPNRRERSEQYF
TRBV7-8	TRBD1	TRBJ1-5	CASSLRGRDRLGEPQHF
TRBV15	NA	TRBJ2-2	CATSRVAGVTGELFF
TRBV14	NA	TRBJ2-7	CASSQDAPGLATAYEQYF
TRBV5-1	TRBD2	TRBJ2-3	CASHPGGTSGGLSTDTQYF
TRBV4-2	TRBD2	TRBJ2-7	CASSQDRGGSYEQYF
TRBV9	NA	TRBJ2-2	CASSARRDSNTGELFF
TRBV5-5	NA	TRBJ2-7	CASSLELPPYEQYF
TRBV28	TRBD2	TRBJ2-3	CASSPPGLAVSTDTQYF
TRBV28	NA	TRBJ1-4	CASSLMAVREKLFF
TRBV29-1	TRBD2	TRBJ2-3	CSVSGLAGTDTQYF
TRBV4-1	NA	TRBJ2-7	CASSHPSYEQYF
TRBV9	NA	TRBJ2-3	CASSVTATTDTQYF
TRBV28	TRBD1	TRBJ1-4	CASSLTGGNEKLFF
TRBV5-1	NA	TRBJ2-1	CASSLDRLYNEQFF
TRBV29-1	NA	TRBJ1-5	CSVGGMNQPQHF
TRBV7-9	NA	TRBJ1-2	CASSPQDNYGYTF
TRBV14	TRBD2	TRBJ2-7	CASSQWGGTSFYEQYF
TRBV2	TRBD2	TRBJ2-7	CASSEAVLAGEDEQYF
TRBV15	TRBD1	TRBJ2-5	CATSRPSTGEETQYF
TRBV7-2	TRBD2	TRBJ2-7	CASSLVGLAGGGSYEQYF
TRBV9	NA	TRBJ2-7	CASSVGPGYEQYF
TRBV27	NA	TRBJ1-1	CASSLRVTEAFF
TRBV6-5	NA	TRBJ1-1	CATWEGIHTEAFF
TRBV2	TRBD2	TRBJ2-1	CASSEALAGGRLYNEQFF
TRBV19	NA	TRBJ1-1	CASINTGTRTEAFF
TRBV21-1	NA	TRBJ1-4	CASSREATNEKLFF
TRBV28	NA	TRBJ1-6	CASSPGGTLGDSPLHF
TRBV19	TRBD2	TRBJ2-7	CASSGLAGGRHEQYF
TRBV18	NA	TRBJ2-1	CASSPNRAYYNEQFF
TRBV28	TRBD2	TRBJ2-1	CASIVRSREREGDEQFF
TRBV6-5	NA	TRBJ2-2	CASAASANTGELFF
TRBV15	NA	TRBJ2-2	CATSRVRDTGELFF
TRBV11-2	TRBD2	TRBJ2-7	CASSRGLAVFYEQYF
TRBV27	NA	TRBJ1-6	CASSLGPLSPLHF
TRBV5-1	NA	TRBJ1-6	CASSLEPPGLNSPLHF
TRBV28	NA	TRBJ2-7	CASSFMGSAYEQYF
TRBV28	TRBD2	TRBJ2-1	CASSDSGSIAGGPYNEQFF
TRBV15	TRBD1	TRBJ2-7	CATRSGTGDLYEQYF
TRBV29-1	TRBD2	TRBJ2-7	CSVMSWTSGSYEQYF
TRBV4-1	TRBD1	TRBJ1-6	CASSDRVDSPLHF
TRBV6-1	NA	TRBJ1-1	CASSEGWGRSLSGAFF
TRBV9	NA	TRBJ2-4	CASSVGPGRNIQYF
TRBV27	TRBD1	TRBJ2-1	CASSLRGGQGSYNEQFF